Sequencing of this TCR beta chain was carried out in a study of T cell repertoires in cytomegalovirus infection. Across the study: The study used recently identified HLA-C-restricted and well-studied HLA-B-restricted CMV epitopes.

On this clonotype: Its antigen remains unidentified. One junction end does not reproduce the germline sequence, and a read error may be involved.

MiXCR, applied by TCRdb to the reads, yields one record per CDR3 protein. The sample lists some 800,000 distinct CDR3 sequences; approximately 32% were seen once. Per germline, CDR1 SEHNR and CDR2 FQNEAQ (reference sequence). CDR3 size: 16 residues. Study findings and constraints: Identification of carriers of CMV plus the relevant HLA was achieved through cumulative public TCR beta family frequency. CMV-specific HLA-C-restricted TCR beta clonotypes dominated the ex vivo response.

The receptor's source is a human donor in good health (CMV status not recorded). Some clones in this sample may be carry-over from other donors' samples. V and J are TRBV7-9 and TRBJ2-5; 9 bases align to TRBD2. This material consisted of cultured CD8+ T cells from PBMCs, taken from culture after CMV antigen stimulation. The CDR3 region is CSSSLNPAGGQETQYF. The CDR3 bases are TGTTCCAGCAGCTTAAACCCAGCGGGGGGTCAAGAGACCCAGTACTTC.